This TCR beta chain was recorded in a study of shared clonotypes between healthy human individuals (dated by TCRdb to 2018 to 2021). Context from the whole study: A few men and two women, aged 18 to 49 years, made up the cohort. To increase sequencing depth and limit assay-specific biases, TCR repertoire library preparation and sequencing were carried out by different laboratories using diverse techniques. To estimate repertoire size and how much clonotype sharing occurs between individuals, the study deeply sequenced the blood TCR repertoires of roughly 5 healthy adults. Leukapheresis yielded between about 0.9 and 9 billion PBMCs per donor. For each donor, CD4 naive and CD4 memory were each given three plates, CD8 naive was given two plates, and CD8 memory was given one plate. General findings and caveats noted by the study authors: Rarefaction of sorted-subset datasets indicated incomplete sequencing despite the large sequencing depth. Across a few donors, roughly 5% of naive CD4, over 3% of naive CD8, under 2.5% of memory CD4, and roughly 0.41% of memory CD8 clonotypes were shared. Based on pairwise subsampling, the degree of clonotype sharing among donors was expected to be affected by sequencing depth. The small number of donors limited the genetic and exposure-history diversity represented. Sampling was restricted to blood, and TCR repertoires in tissue are likely to differ from TCR repertoires in blood. Estimated clonotype richness was generally larger for naive than for memory subsets. Higher generation probabilities were observed for clonotypes shared by all four sorted-subset donors than for non-shared clonotypes.

Comment on this clone: Its antigen is still unknown. Base-call qualities are not available, and no considerably larger clone is one nucleotide away.

In the germline V gene, CDR1 corresponds to LGHNA and CDR2 to YSLEER. The CDR3 runs 13 amino acids, cysteine and phenylalanine included. Of all the DNA, just the CDR3 is kept, 39 bases in frame from base 1. The germline V end is reduced by 0 bases and the J end by 7 bases; junction bases left unmatched: 2. Donors were healthy HIV-negative adults with no recently reported acute infections or vaccinations. Every donor was a Caucasian adult residing in Nashville, Tennessee, USA. CD4+ T cells were enriched by magnetic negative selection; naive cells were then positively selected on CD45RA, and the negative fraction formed the memory subset. After blood collection by leukapheresis, PBMCs were isolated using Ficoll-Histopaque density gradient centrifugation and then cryopreserved in the vapor phase of liquid nitrogen. Purity and quantity of every magnetically sorted T cell population were checked by analytical flow cytometry. Each sorted fraction had its genomic DNA isolated and then quantified by UV absorbance on a Nanodrop 2000c.

Using the deep immunoSEQ assay, multiplex PCR amplified TCR CDR3 regions from genomic DNA. Genomic DNA extracted from each cell subset was distributed evenly over all wells of several immunoSEQ 96-well plates, and each plate served as one replicate. For sorted subsets, roughly 0.2 ug genomic DNA, equal to tens of thousands of T cell genomes, was loaded into each replicate PCR. Purified libraries were measured with a Qubit 3.0 fluorometer, size-checked on a Bioanalyzer 2100, and measured again with the KAPA Library Quantification kit. A separate single-read 150-cycle Illumina NextSeq 550 flow cell was used to sequence each immunoSEQ 96-well plate. The published analysis was carried out like this. Because the immunoSEQ output included only junctional sequences and no quality scores, the filtering could not be the same as the filtering used for full-length reads. To assign V/J genes and CDR3, sequences were annotated against IMGT germline references using PyIR, a Python wrapper for IgBLAST v1.9. Reads were removed for weak V/J assignments (E-value above 1e-6), missing CDR3, stop codons, out-of-frame junctions, or ambiguous translated residues. V3J clonotypes were defined by identical inferred V gene, J gene, and CDR3 amino acid sequence. Percentage overlap between repertoires was computed as shared unique clonotypes divided by the size of the smaller repertoire. Richness of each repertoire was evaluated using RTK rarefaction, the Chao1 estimator, and Recon v2.1 estimates of unobserved clonotypes. Generation probabilities for all TCRbeta clonotypes obtained by the gDNA method from a handful of donors were computed using OLGA. In TCRdb, the immuneACCESS table is reduced to in-frame sequences with V and J assigned. These tables do not hold every clone; where another copy was compared, an unresolved V gene accounts for under half, and the others remain unexplained. V and J calls plus clone size are reproduced from that table; the DNA served to infer D and trimming. This sample gives under 2.5 million clones in total; roughly 92% of them show up just once. In total, the top ten clones hold 0.37% of the sample.

The sequence is built from TRBV4-3 and TRBJ1-1, with TRBD1 identical over 7 junction bases. This TCR derives from a man between 18 and 35 years old in good health. Some clones in this sample may be carry-over from other donors' samples. Sequenced input: naive CD4+ T cells from PBMCs. The cell subset or site label, read with the paper, signifies: CD45RA+ positively selected. The sequenced DNA: TGCGCCAGCAGCCAAGATTGGGACAGTGAAGCTTTCTTT. This translates into CASSQDWDSEAFF.